This T cell receptor (beta chain) was captured in a study of cytomegalovirus exposure and HLA in healthy donors. Study results and limitations: The likely origin of a cluster of highly shared sequence variants was a sequencing artifact. An ancestry cluster, one associated with Asian ancestry, reportedly showed fewer N-insertions than the 666-donor mean in a later analysis.

Both 60 Vbeta primers and 13 Jbeta primers went into the PCR. Generated by immunoSEQ multiplex PCR, the TCRdb table keeps only in-frame clones and is missing some. The top ten clones hold approximately 2.9% of a sample with a few hundred thousand clones, about four fifths of them seen once. For this clone: As yet, its antigen is unknown.

The CDR3 consists of 14 residues. From germline, CDR1 is MNHEY and CDR2 SVGAGI. V dropped 2 bases and J dropped 2 bases, with 9 bases sitting between them. The clonotype was recovered from a man aged 30-40 years in good health and CMV-seronegative. This chain joins TRBV6-5 and TRBJ1-2; D gene uncertain. The sequenced material came from PBMCs. CDR3 loop: CASSYVGLNYGYTF. In DNA, the CDR3 is TGTGCCAGCAGTTACGTGGGCCTAAACTATGGCTACACCTTC.